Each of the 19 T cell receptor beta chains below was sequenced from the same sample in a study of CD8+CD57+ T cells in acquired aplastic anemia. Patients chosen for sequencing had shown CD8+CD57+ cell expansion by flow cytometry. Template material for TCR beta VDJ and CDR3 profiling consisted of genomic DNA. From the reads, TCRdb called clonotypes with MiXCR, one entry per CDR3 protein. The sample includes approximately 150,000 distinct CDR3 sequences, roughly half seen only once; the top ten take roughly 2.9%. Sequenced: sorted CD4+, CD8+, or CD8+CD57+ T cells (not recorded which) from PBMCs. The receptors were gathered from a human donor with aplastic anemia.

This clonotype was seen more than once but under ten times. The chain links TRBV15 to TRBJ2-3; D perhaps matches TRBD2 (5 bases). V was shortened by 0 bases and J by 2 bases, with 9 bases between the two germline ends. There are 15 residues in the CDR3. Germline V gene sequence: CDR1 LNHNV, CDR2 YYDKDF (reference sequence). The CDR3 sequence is CATSRDRGYTDTQYF. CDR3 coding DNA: TGTGCCACCAGCAGAGATCGGGGTTACACAGATACGCAGTATTTT.

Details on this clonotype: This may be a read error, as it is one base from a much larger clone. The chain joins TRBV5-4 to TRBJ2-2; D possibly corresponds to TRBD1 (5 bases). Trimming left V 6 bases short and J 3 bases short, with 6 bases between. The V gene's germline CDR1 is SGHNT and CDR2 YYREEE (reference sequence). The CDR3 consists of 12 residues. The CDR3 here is CASTRDTGELFF. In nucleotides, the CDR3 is TGTGCCAGCACCAGGGACACCGGGGAGCTGTTTTTT. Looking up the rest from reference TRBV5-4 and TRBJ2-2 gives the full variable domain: ETGVTQSPTHLIKTRGQQVTLRCSSQSGHNTVSWYQQALGQGPQFIFQYYREEENGRGNFPPRFSGLQFPNYSSELNVNALELDDSALYLCASTRDTGELFFGEGSRLTVL.

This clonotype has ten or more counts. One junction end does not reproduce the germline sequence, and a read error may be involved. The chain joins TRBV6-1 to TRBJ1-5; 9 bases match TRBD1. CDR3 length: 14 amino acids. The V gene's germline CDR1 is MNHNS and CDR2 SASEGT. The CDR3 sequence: CASSEGQGYQPQHF. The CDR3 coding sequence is TGTGCCAGCAGCGAAGGACAGGGGTATCAGCCCCAGCATTTT.

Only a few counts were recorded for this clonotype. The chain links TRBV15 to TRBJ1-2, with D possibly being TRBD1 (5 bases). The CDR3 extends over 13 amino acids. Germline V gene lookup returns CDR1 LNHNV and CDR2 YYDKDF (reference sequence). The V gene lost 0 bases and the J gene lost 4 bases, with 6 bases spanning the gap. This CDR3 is CATSREGGYGYTF. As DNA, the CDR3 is TGTGCCACCAGCAGAGAGGGGGGCTATGGCTACACCTTC.

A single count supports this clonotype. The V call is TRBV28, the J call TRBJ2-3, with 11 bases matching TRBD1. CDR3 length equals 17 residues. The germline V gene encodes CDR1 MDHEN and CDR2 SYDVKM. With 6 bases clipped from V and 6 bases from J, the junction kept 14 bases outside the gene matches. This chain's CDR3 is CASSPSLGQGVFDTQYF. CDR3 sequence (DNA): TGTGCCAGCAGCCCTTCCTTGGGACAGGGGGTTTTTGATACGCAGTATTTT.

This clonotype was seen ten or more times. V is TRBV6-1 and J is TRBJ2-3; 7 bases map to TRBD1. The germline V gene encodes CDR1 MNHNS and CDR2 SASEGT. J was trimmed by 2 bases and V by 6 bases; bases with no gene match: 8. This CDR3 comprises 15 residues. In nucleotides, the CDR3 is TGTGCCAGCAGCCTCCTGGGACAGCACACAGATACGCAGTATTTT. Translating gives CASSLLGQHTDTQYF.

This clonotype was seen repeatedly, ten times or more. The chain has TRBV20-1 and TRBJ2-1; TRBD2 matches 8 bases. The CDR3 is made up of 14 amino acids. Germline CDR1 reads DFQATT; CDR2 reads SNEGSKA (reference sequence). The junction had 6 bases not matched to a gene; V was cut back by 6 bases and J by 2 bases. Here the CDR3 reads CSALRLATYNEQFF. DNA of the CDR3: TGCAGTGCCCTAAGACTAGCGACCTACAATGAGCAGTTCTTC.

The CDR3 protein is CASSLGGQGAHTF. The CDR3 DNA reads as TGTGCCAGCAGCTTAGGCGGGCAGGGGGCCCACACCTTC. The rearrangement joins TRBV7-2 to TRBJ1-2, with 8 bases lining up with TRBD1. This CDR3 region has 13 residues. CDR1 and CDR2 from the germline V gene are SGHTA and FQGNSA. V trimming: 1 base; J trimming: 12 bases; junction bases outside the gene matches: 7.

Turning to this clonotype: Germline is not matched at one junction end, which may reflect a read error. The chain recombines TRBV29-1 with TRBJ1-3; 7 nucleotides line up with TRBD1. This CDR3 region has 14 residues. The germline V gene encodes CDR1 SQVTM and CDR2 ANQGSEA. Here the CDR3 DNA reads TGCAGCGCGAGGACAGGAAGCCCTGGAAACATCATATATTTT. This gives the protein CSARTGSPGNIIYF.

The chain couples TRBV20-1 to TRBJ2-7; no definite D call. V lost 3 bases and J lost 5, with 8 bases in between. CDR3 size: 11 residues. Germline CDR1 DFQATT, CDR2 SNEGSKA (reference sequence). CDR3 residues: CSARGRDEQYF. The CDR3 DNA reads TGCAGTGCTAGGGGCCGGGACGAGCAGTACTTC.

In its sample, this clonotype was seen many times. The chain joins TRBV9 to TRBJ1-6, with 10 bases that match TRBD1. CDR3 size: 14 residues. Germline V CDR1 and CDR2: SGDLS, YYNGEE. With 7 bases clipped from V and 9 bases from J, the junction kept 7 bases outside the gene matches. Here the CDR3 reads CASQWDRGSSPLHF. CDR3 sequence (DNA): TGTGCCAGCCAATGGGACAGGGGAAGTTCACCCCTCCACTTT.

The CDR3 nucleotides read TGTGCCAGCTCACTTTCCCCGGGGGGCGCTTCTGAAAAACTGTTTTTT. Amino acids: CASSLSPGGASEKLFF. V and J are TRBV18 and TRBJ1-4; D possibly corresponds to TRBD1 (6 bases). This CDR3 has 16 amino acids. V lost 4 bases and J lost 7, with 19 bases in between. Per germline, CDR1 KGHSH and CDR2 LQKENI.

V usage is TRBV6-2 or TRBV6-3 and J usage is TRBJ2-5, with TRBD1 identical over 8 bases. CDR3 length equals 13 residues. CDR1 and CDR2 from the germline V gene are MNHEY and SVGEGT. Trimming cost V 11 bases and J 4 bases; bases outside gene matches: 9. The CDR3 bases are TGTGCCGCCACCGGACAGGGTCTAGAGACCCAGTACTTC. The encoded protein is CAATGQGLETQYF.

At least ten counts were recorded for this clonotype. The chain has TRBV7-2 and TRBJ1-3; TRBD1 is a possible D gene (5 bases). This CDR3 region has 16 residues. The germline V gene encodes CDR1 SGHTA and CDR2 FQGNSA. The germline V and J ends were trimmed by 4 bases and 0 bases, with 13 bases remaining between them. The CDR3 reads CASSSSGAYSGNTIYF. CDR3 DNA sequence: TGTGCCAGCAGCTCTTCTGGGGCGTACTCTGGAAACACCATATATTTT. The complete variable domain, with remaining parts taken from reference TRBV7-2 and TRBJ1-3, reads GAGVSQSPSNKVTEKGKDVELRCDPISGHTALYWYRQSLGQGLEFLIYFQGNSAPDKSGLPSDRFSAERTGGSVSTLTIQRTQQEDSAVYLCASSSSGAYSGNTIYFGEGSWLTVV.

Here the CDR3 DNA reads TGTGCCAGCAGTGAAAGGACAGGGCTTGGAGAGCAGTTCTTC. Translated, it gives CASSERTGLGEQFF. The chain recombines TRBV25-1 with TRBJ2-1; 8 nucleotides line up with TRBD1. CDR3 length: 14 amino acids. Germline V gene sequence: CDR1 MGHDK, CDR2 SYGVNS. V shed 2 bases and J 10 bases; nucleotides not matched to a gene: 7.

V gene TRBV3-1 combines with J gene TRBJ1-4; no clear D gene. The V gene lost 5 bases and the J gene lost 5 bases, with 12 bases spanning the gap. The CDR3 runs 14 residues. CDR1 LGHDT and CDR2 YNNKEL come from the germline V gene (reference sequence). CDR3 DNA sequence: TGTGCCAGCAGCGCAGCAGTTGGGAATGAAAAACTGTTTTTT. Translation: CASSAAVGNEKLFF. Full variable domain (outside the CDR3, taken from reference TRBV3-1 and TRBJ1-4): DTAVSQTPKYLVTQMGNDKSIKCEQNLGHDTMYWYKQDSKKFLKIMFSYNNKELIINETVPNRFSPKSPDKAHLNLHINSLELGDSAVYFCASSAAVGNEKLFFGSGTQLSVL.

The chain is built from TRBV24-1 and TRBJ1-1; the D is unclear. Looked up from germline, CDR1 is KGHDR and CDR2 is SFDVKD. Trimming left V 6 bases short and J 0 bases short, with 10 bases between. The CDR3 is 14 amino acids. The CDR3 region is CATSSGGLNTEAFF. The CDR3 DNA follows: TGTGCCACCAGTTCCGGAGGATTGAACACTGAAGCTTTCTTT.

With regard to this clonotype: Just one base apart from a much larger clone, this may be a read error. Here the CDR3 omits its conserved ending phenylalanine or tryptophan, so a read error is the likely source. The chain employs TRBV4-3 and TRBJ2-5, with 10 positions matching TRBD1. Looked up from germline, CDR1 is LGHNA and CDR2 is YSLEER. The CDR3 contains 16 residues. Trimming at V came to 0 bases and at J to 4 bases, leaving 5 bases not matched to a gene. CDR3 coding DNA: TGCGCCAGCAGCCAAGAACTCGACAGGGGGCGAGAGACCCAGTACCTC. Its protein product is CASSQELDRGRETQYL.

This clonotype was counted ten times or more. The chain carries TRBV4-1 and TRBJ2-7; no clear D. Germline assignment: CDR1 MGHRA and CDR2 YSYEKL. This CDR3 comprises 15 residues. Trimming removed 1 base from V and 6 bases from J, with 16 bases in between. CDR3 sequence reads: CASSQGIKGASEQYF. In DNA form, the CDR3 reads TGCGCCAGCAGCCAAGGCATCAAGGGCGCATCCGAGCAGTACTTC.